These 3 T cell receptor beta chains originate from one sample sequenced in a study of T cells in Graves' hyperthyroidism and ophthalmopathy. The source material, RNA transcripts, was used to amplify TCR beta CDR3 regions. RT-PCR in the first round (using the HTBI primer set) targeted the TCR CDR3. TCRdb recomputed calls from the multiplex PCR reads with MiXCR, one row per CDR3 protein. The table lists 600,000 or so distinct CDR3 sequences, approximately 15% of them singletons. Input material: blood. Receptors originate from a woman between 18 and 29 years old with Graves' ophthalmopathy.

This clonotype occurred many times. J is TRBJ2-1 and V is TRBV7-6, with TRBD2 as a possible D gene (7 bases). Trimming left V 4 bases short and J 8 bases short, with 18 bases between. The CDR3 consists of 15 residues. CDR1 is SGHVS, CDR2 FNYEAQ, per germline. This CDR3 is CASSSGRGPWDEQFF. CDR3 DNA sequence: TGTGCCAGCAGCTCAGGGCGGGGGCCCTGGGATGAGCAGTTCTTC.

This clonotype has just a few counts. The V call is TRBV10-2, the J call TRBJ2-5; TRBD1 agrees at 11 bases. V was pared by 5 bases and J by 4 bases, with 6 bases of the junction left unmatched. CDR3 size: 15 residues. Germline-derived CDR1 and CDR2 are WSHSY and SAAADI. CDR3 coding DNA: TGCGCCAGCAGTCCCTGGGACAGGGGGAGAGAGACCCAGTACTTC. Encoded protein: CASSPWDRGRETQYF.

In this sample, this clonotype turned up many times. The V gene is TRBV7-8, the J gene TRBJ1-6; 7 nucleotides line up with TRBD1. CDR1 is SGHVS, CDR2 FQNEAQ, per germline. Unmatched junction bases numbered 7, after V lost 0 bases and J lost 5 bases. The CDR3 has 17 residues. CDR3 sequence reads: CASSLARGGRNNSPLHF. CDR3 coding DNA: TGTGCCAGCAGCTTAGCCCGAGGGGGCCGGAATAATTCACCCCTCCACTTT.